A single sample gave rise to the 2 T cell receptor beta chains below, sequenced in a study of blood T cell repertoires in COVID-19. Method: immunoSEQ multiplex PCR; TCRdb's copy keeps in-frame clones and lacks some. Of 40,000 to 50,000 clones in the sample, about nine tenths were seen once. Sequencing was performed on peripheral blood. These TCRs come from a man aged 50 to 60 with active COVID-19.

This clone occurred once. This rearrangement joins TRBV7-9 to TRBJ1-2; 8 positions agree with TRBD1. Germline V CDR1 and CDR2: SEHNR, FQNEAQ (reference sequence). The CDR3 length is 16 residues. The J segment lost 3 bases and the V segment lost 5 bases, leaving 11 bases of the junction unmatched. CDR3 bases: TGTGCCAGCAGCCTCCCCTTTGACAGGGGACACTATGGCTACACCTTC. Amino acids: CASSLPFDRGHYGYTF. Looking up the rest from reference TRBV7-9 and TRBJ1-2 gives the full variable domain: DTGVSQNPRHKITKRGQNVTFRCDPISEHNRLYWYRQTLGQGPEFLTYFQNEAQLEKSRLLSDRFSAERPKGSFSTLEIQRTEQGDSAMYLCASSLPFDRGHYGYTFGSGTRLTVV.

The gene calls are TRBV12-3 or TRBV12-4 and TRBJ2-1, with 8 bases that match TRBD1. With 6 bases clipped from V and 11 bases from J, the junction kept 3 bases outside the gene matches. The CDR3 sequence is 11 residues long. The CDR3 bases are TGTGCCAGCAGCCGGACAGGGCAGCAGTTCTTC. This translates into CASSRTGQQFF.